One T cell receptor (beta chain) is described in this entry. Nothing much larger sits one base from this clone, and base qualities are not available. The entry originates in a study of graft-versus-host responses after intestinal transplantation (dated by TCRdb to the early 2020s). Regarding the research as a whole: Multivisceral, liver-intestinal, or isolated intestinal transplants were received by the recipients. Every recipient was given anti-thymocyte globulin induction, then maintenance tacrolimus and steroids for 3 to 4 years. After intestinal transplantation, graft-versus-host and host-versus-graft alloreactive T cell clones were followed in the graft, circulation and bone marrow using bulk TCR-beta CDR3 sequencing. To identify alloreactive clones, pre-transplant mixed lymphocyte reaction products were sequenced and then compared with unstimulated pre-transplant donor and recipient T cells. A cohort of fewer than 25 intestinal transplant recipients, including one retransplant, was enrolled, and a few patients lacking pretransplant specimens were excluded. A peak of at least 4% donor T cells among recipient peripheral blood mononuclear cells was the definition used for donor T cell macrochimerism. Rather than going through the commercial service, samples from three later patients were sequenced in-house on an Illumina MiSeq and processed with MiXCR. What the work shows at the level of the full study, not this receptor alone: Peak levels of circulating GvH clones were associated with declines in HvG clones early after transplant. The conclusions were limited by the relatively low number and heterogeneity of the intestinal transplant patients. In the allografts of patients with donor T cell macrochimerism, GvH to HvG T cell clonal ratios were high. GvH clones turned up in recipient bone marrow, with some appearing earlier in ileal mucosa or blood, a pattern consistent with an intestinal mucosal origin.

In the paper's terms, the time point label means: cells obtained before transplantation from donor or recipient. Mixed lymphocyte reactions plated some 200,000 CFSE-labeled pre-transplant responders with some 200,000 irradiated violet-dye-labeled stimulators and were cultured for six to seven days. After the mixed lymphocyte reaction, proliferating CD3+CD4+CFSE-low and CD3+CD8+CFSE-low responder cells were FACS-sorted on a BD Influx sorter. Libraries were constructed by the immunoSEQ multiplex PCR assay. For most patients, genomic DNA was isolated with the Qiagen DNeasy Blood and Tissue Kit and shipped frozen to Adaptive Biotechnologies for TCR sequencing. For most patients, high-throughput TCR-beta CDR3 sequencing of genomic DNA was performed by Adaptive Biotechnologies. The authors' analysis ran thus. TCR sequencing data were retrieved from Adaptive's ImmunoSEQ software for more than 15 patients, whereas three other patients were processed with MiXCR and VDJtools. CD4 versus CD8 sorting errors were corrected by removing sequences found in both subsets at a frequency ratio below 5:1. CDR3 nucleotide sequences shared by donor and recipient were removed because the origin of these sequences could not be assigned. To be classed as alloreactive, a clone needed at least 2-fold expansion over unstimulated cells and a minimum CFSE-low frequency of 0.002% (template counts) or 0.001% (read counts). Clones were considered mappable if detected in sequenced pre-transplant spleen, lymph node, or MLR CFSE-low populations of the donor or recipient. Cumulative frequency of alloreactive clones was calculated as a percentage of all sequences weighted by copy number. This immuneACCESS table, as held by TCRdb, lists in-frame sequences with V and J called but not all clones. Of the missing ones, under half trace to an unresolved V gene in checked studies; the others have no known cause. V, J and clone size are those of that table, while D and trimming were read from the DNA. This sample has 10,000 or so clones in its table, and 30% of those were observed once. Clones ranked in the top ten supply approximately 3.5% of the sample.

The cysteine opens and the phenylalanine closes a CDR3 of 17 amino acids. The entry retains the CDR3 DNA only, 51 bases that are in frame from base 1. The CDR1 and CDR2 encoded by the germline V gene (reference sequence) are SEHNR and FQNEAQ. Germline trimming: 5 bases from V, 10 bases from J; junction bases outside gene matches: 15. The clonotype was recovered from a human patient who received an intestinal transplant. The chain is made from TRBV7-9 and TRBJ2-1; 12 central nucleotides agree with TRBD2. This specimen consisted of alloreactive CD4+ T cells from a mixed lymphocyte reaction culture, obtained before intestinal transplant. The cell subset or site label for this specimen denotes: CFSE-low proliferating T cells sorted from roughly six-day pre-transplant mixed lymphocyte reaction (GvH or HvG direction). CDR3 region: CASSPRTSGVLGGEQFF. The sequence in DNA is TGTGCCAGCAGCCCGAGGACTAGCGGGGTCCTCGGAGGCGAGCAGTTCTTC.